Listed below are T cell receptor beta chains from one sample, sequenced in a study of OX40 agonist ivuxolimab in advanced cancers. The repertoire was sequenced with immunoSEQ multiplex PCR; TCRdb's copy has only in-frame clones and lacks some. Of around 90,000 clones listed, about 91% are singletons. This material consisted of CD4+ or CD8+ T cells sorted from blood, taken in a trial of the OX40 agonist ivuxolimab. The origin of the receptors is an adult with an advanced solid tumor such as melanoma, head and neck, liver or kidney cancer. Both conserved end residues are trimmed from each CDR3. Some rows mark clone size as missing; the rest say once, few, many or name a class of expanded clone.

clone size	J gene	V gene	CDR3 protein
-	TRBJ1-1	TRBV2	ASSVAGQGMTEAF
-	TRBJ2-1	TRBV5-1	ASSRNSGASYNEQF
-	TRBJ2-3	TRBV19	ASSIWPGGTDTQY
-	TRBJ1-1	TRBV11-3	ASSLSGGLNTEAF
-	TRBJ2-3	TRBV30	AWTALNTQY
-	TRBJ2-3	TRBV10-1	ASSEQRSTDTQY
-	TRBJ2-4	TRBV4-3	ASSQDYAGTGRNIQY
-	TRBJ1-6	TRBV6-1	ASSEGHSLQVSPLH
-	TRBJ2-1	TRBV7-6	ASSLGGGTYNEQF
once	TRBJ1-2	TRBV28	ASSSSGANYGYT
-	TRBJ1-5	TRBV18	ASSQLQGQGKGNQPQH